The T cell receptor beta chain under discussion was sequenced for a study of blood T cell repertoires in COVID-19. Study-level information: Researchers got acute and convalescent COVID-19 samples from the United States, Italy and Spain.

TCRdb keeps only in-frame clones here, not all; method: immunoSEQ multiplex PCR. The sample contains about 88,000 clones, roughly 84% of which appear only once. After removal of 3 bases from V and 4 bases from J, the junction contained 7 bases not matched to a gene. CDR1 and CDR2 from the germline V gene are LNHDA and SQIVND (reference sequence). The length of the CDR3 is 15 residues. Material for sequencing was peripheral blood. V usage is TRBV19 and J usage is TRBJ2-5, with 8 bases matching TRBD1. This receptor was taken from a woman between 65 and 79 years old with acute or convalescent COVID-19. CDR3 region: CASSMRTGFGETQYF. In DNA, the CDR3 is TGTGCCAGTAGTATGAGGACAGGGTTTGGAGAGACCCAGTACTTC.